The 9 T cell receptor beta chains below were found in one sample sequenced in a study of Ad26.COV2.S vaccination and SARS-CoV-2 variants. The treatment here: 15 to 20 received Ad26.COV2.S at low or high dose, single or two shots; 5 received placebo; per-sample allocation not given. Vaccine and placebo recipients were sampled on day 63 after the first injection. Sequencing was performed with immunoSEQ multiplex PCR; in TCRdb, only in-frame clones are kept and a portion is missing. The sample records about 480,000 clones, 87% being singletons. This material consisted of peripheral blood, taken in a trial of Ad26.COV2.S vaccine versus placebo. The receptors come from a person aged 18 to 59 who received the Ad26.COV2.S COVID-19 vaccine or a placebo.

CDR3 region: CASSSWLRGRLAPYNEQFF. DNA for the CDR3: TGTGCCAGCAGCTCGTGGCTCAGGGGGAGACTAGCCCCCTACAATGAGCAGTTCTTC. The V gene is TRBV7-8, the J gene TRBJ2-1; the D gene could be TRBD1 or TRBD2 (7 bases each). V shed 4 bases and J shed 2 bases, with 24 bases lying between them. Germline values: CDR1 SGHVS, CDR2 FQNEAQ. CDR3 length: 19 residues.

This clone was observed once. The chain carries TRBV19 and TRBJ1-1, with no clear D. Trimming pared 5 bases from V and 1 base from J, leaving 8 bases between. Germline CDR1 LNHDA, CDR2 SQIVND (reference sequence). This CDR3 contains 13 residues. DNA for the CDR3: TGTGCCAGTAGTGTCATGCGGAACACTGAAGCTTTCTTT. Its protein is CASSVMRNTEAFF.

The chain employs TRBV19 and TRBJ2-2, with TRBD2 as a possible D gene (7 bases). Germline V gene data show CDR1 as LNHDA and CDR2 as SQIVND (reference sequence). The germline V and J ends were trimmed by 4 bases and 6 bases, with 15 bases remaining between them. This CDR3 is 15 amino acids long. The DNA for the CDR3 is TGTGCCAGTAGTAGAGGGGGGGCTGAAGCCGGGGAGCTGTTTTTT. Its translation: CASSRGGAEAGELFF.

The genes are TRBV6-1 and TRBJ2-7, with a weak D call TRBD1 (6 bases). Trimming cost V 2 bases and J 5 bases, with 16 bases left between them. Germline lookup yields CDR1 MNHNS and CDR2 SASEGT. The CDR3 spans 15 residues. The CDR3 DNA sequence: TGTGCCAGCAGTGAAACCCACAGGGACAAGAACGAGCAGTACTTC. Its protein is CASSETHRDKNEQYF.

The V call is TRBV7-3, the J call TRBJ1-1, with a weak D call TRBD1 (6 bases). The CDR3 runs 16 residues. V was shortened by 1 base and J by 3 bases, with 15 bases between the two germline ends. The germline V gene encodes CDR1 SGHTA and CDR2 FQGTGA. DNA for the CDR3: TGTGCCAGCAGCTTAAACGCTCGGGGGGCCTACACTGAAGCTTTCTTT. As protein: CASSLNARGAYTEAFF.

In DNA, the CDR3 is TGTGCCAGCAGCTCTCAAGCTGGCAGGGGGCGTAACACCGGGGAGCTGTTTTTT. Amino acid sequence: CASSSQAGRGRNTGELFF. This rearrangement joins TRBV27 to TRBJ2-2, with TRBD1 matching 8 bases. Germline CDR1 reads MNHEY; CDR2 reads SMNVEV (reference sequence). With V trimmed by 6 bases and J by 2 bases, 14 bases remained unmatched. The CDR3 extends over 18 amino acids.

The chain couples TRBV29-1 to TRBJ2-7; 8 bases map to TRBD2. Germline CDR1 SQVTM, CDR2 ANQGSEA. V shed 7 bases, J shed 2 bases, and the junction held 7 bases outside the gene matches. The CDR3 totals 13 residues. In DNA form, the CDR3 reads TGCAGCGCCAGCGGGGGACCCGCCTACGAGCAGTACTTC. Translation gives CSASGGPAYEQYF.

The chain carries TRBV12-5 and TRBJ2-1, with 10 positions matching TRBD1. Germline CDR1 LGHNT, CDR2 FRNRAP. CDR3 length equals 14 residues. With V trimmed by 6 bases and J by 4 bases, 3 bases remained unmatched. The CDR3 DNA follows: TGTGCTAGTGGCTCGGGACAGGGGTACAATGAGCAGTTCTTC. Residues: CASGSGQGYNEQFF.

The rearrangement links TRBV10-3 to TRBJ2-6, with a possible D match to TRBD1 (6 bases). Germline CDR1 is ENHRY and CDR2 is SYGVKD. This CDR3 spans 18 amino acids. V gave up 5 bases and J gave up 1 base, with 18 bases separating them. This chain's CDR3 is CAISSRGWDTSGANVLTF. The CDR3, as DNA: TGTGCCATCAGTTCCAGGGGCTGGGATACTTCTGGGGCCAACGTCCTGACTTTC.